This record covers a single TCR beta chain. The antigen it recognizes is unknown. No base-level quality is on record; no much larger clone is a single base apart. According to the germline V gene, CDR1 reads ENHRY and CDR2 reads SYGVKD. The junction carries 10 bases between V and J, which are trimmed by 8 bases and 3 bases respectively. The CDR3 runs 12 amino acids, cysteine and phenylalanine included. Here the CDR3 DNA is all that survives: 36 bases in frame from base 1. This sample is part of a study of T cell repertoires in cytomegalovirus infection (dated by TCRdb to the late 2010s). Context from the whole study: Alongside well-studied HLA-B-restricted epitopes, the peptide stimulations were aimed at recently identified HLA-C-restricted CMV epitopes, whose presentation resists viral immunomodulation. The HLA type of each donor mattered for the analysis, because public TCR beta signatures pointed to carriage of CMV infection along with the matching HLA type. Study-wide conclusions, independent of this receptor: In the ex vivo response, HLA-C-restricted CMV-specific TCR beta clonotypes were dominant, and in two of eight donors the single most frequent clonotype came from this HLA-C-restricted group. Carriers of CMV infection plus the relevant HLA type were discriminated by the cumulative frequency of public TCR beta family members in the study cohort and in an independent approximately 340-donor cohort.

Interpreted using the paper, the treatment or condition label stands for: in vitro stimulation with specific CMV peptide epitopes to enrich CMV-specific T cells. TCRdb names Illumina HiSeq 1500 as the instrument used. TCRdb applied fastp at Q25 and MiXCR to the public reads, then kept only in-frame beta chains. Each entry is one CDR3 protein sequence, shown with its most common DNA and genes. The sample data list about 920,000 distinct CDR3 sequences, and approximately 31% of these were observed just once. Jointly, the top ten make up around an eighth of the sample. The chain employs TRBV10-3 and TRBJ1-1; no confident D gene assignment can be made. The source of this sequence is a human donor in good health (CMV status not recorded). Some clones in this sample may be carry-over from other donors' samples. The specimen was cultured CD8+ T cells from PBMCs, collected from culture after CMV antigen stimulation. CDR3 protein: CAIQSVDTEAFF. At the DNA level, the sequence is TGTGCCATCCAGAGTGTAGACACTGAAGCTTTCTTT.